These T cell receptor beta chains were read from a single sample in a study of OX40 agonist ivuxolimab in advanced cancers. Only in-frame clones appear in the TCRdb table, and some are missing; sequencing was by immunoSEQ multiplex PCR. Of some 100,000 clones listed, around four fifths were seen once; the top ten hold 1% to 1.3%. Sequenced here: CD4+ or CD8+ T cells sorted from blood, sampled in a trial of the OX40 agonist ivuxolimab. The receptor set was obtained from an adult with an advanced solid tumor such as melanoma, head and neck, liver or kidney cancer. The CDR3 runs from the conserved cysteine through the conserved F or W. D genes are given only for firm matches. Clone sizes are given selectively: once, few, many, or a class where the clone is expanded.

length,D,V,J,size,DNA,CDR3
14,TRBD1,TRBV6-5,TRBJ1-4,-,TGTGCCAGCGCCAGCCAGGGGGATAATGAAAAACTGTTTTTT,CASASQGDNEKLFF
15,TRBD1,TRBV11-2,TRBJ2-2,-,TGTGCCAGCAGCTCGGGACAGACGAACACCGGGGAGCTGTTTTTT,CASSSGQTNTGELFF
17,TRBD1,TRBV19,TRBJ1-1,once,TGTGCCAGTACTCTCTTACCACAGGGGGCCATGAACACTGAAGCTTTCTTT,CASTLLPQGAMNTEAFF
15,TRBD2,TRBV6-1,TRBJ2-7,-,TGTGCCAGCAGTTTCCCGGGACTAGCGGAGTACGAGCAGTACTTC,CASSFPGLAEYEQYF
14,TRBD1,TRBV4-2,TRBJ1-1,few,TGTGCCAGCAGCCTGGGACAGGGGAGAACTGAAGCTTTCTTT,CASSLGQGRTEAFF
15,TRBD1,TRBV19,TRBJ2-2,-,TGTGCCAGTAGACCAGGGGGAAGGGTCACCGGGGAGCTGTTTTTT,CASRPGGRVTGELFF
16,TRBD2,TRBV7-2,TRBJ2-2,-,TGTGCCAGCAGCTTAGTTGGACTAGCGGACACCGGGGAGCTGTTTTTT,CASSLVGLADTGELFF
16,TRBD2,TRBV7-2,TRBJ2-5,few,TGTGCCAGCAGCTTATCGCCCGGGGGGGGTACAGAGACCCAGTACTTC,CASSLSPGGGTETQYF
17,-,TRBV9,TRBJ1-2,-,TGTGCCAGCAGCGTAGACCCTCCTCGAGGCAGGGTCGATGGCTACACCTTC,CASSVDPPRGRVDGYTF
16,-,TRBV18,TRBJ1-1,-,TGTGCCAGCTCACCAACAGCCCCGGATTATATCACTGAAGCTTTCTTT,CASSPTAPDYITEAFF
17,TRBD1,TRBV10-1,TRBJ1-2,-,TGCGCCAGCAGTGGGGGACAGGCGACATTAGCTAACTATGGCTACACCTTC,CASSGGQATLANYGYTF